These 8 T cell receptor beta chains were sequenced from one sample in a study of cytomegalovirus exposure and HLA in healthy donors. PCR primers comprised 60 Vbeta and 13 Jbeta primers. The protocol was immunoSEQ multiplex PCR, while the TCRdb copy is restricted to in-frame clones and leaves out a portion. The specimen's table records some 200,000 clones. The specimen was PBMCs. Source of these receptors: a man younger than 40 in good health and CMV-seronegative.

The rearrangement uses TRBV4-3 and TRBJ1-1; weak D call: TRBD1 (6 bases). Germline CDR1 reads LGHNA; CDR2 reads YSLEER. Trimming took off 0 bases at V and 0 bases at J, with 17 bases between the two ends. The length of the CDR3 is 18 residues. The CDR3 protein is CASSQDVRGFDVNTEAFF. The CDR3 coding sequence is TGCGCCAGCAGCCAAGATGTCAGGGGATTTGATGTGAACACTGAAGCTTTCTTT.

The CDR3 DNA reads as TGTGCCAGCAGTTCACTGGGACAGGCTGGATTGGGCGAGCAGTACTTC. Residues: CASSSLGQAGLGEQYF. The chain combines TRBV6-5 with TRBJ2-7; 8 bases match TRBD1. CDR1 and CDR2 (germline): MNHEY, SVGAGI. CDR3 size: 16 residues. V was pared by 4 bases and J by 6 bases, with 14 bases of the junction left unmatched.

The chain has TRBV11-3 and TRBJ1-6; tentative D call: TRBD1 (5 bases). Trimming took 3 bases from V and 14 from J, leaving 11 bases between them. CDR1 is SGHNT and CDR2 is YENEEA in the germline V gene. The CDR3 loop spans 12 amino acids. This chain's CDR3 is CASSLEGLTLHF. DNA for the CDR3: TGTGCCAGCAGCTTGGAGGGACTCACCCTCCACTTT.

J is TRBJ1-3 and V is TRBV9; D may be TRBD1 (5 bases). Per the germline V gene, CDR1 is SGDLS and CDR2 is YYNGEE. The V end was cut by 3 bases, the J end by 4 bases, with 17 bases between. This CDR3 is built from 16 residues. CDR3 coding DNA: TGTGCCAGCAGCGCCGCACCCAGGGTATCAGGAAACACCATATATTTT. The encoded protein is CASSAAPRVSGNTIYF.

This chain links TRBV2 with TRBJ2-6; 8 bases are a match to TRBD1. From germline, CDR1 is SNHLY and CDR2 FYNNEI. Trimming cost V 8 bases and J 1 base; bases outside gene matches: 7. CDR3 length: 16 residues. CDR3 nucleotide sequence: TGTGCCAGCTTCGGACAGGGCCGATCTGGGGCCAACGTCCTGACTTTC. It encodes CASFGQGRSGANVLTF.

J is TRBJ1-6 and V is TRBV9; tentative D call: TRBD1 (6 bases). The V gene's germline CDR1 is SGDLS and CDR2 YYNGEE. V lost 1 base, J lost 8 bases, and 10 bases lay in between. This CDR3 is built from 14 residues. The CDR3 loop is CASSVQGMDSPLHF. In DNA, the CDR3 is TGTGCCAGCAGCGTACAGGGGATGGATTCACCCCTCCACTTT.

The rearrangement joins TRBV19 to TRBJ2-1, with D possibly being TRBD2 (7 bases). This CDR3 has 16 residues. The germline gives CDR1 LNHDA, CDR2 SQIVND (reference sequence). V gave up 7 bases and J gave up 0 bases, with 16 bases separating them. In nucleotides, the CDR3 is TGTGCCAGTAAGGGGGAGGGGCGGAGCTCCTACAATGAGCAGTTCTTC. Amino acids: CASKGEGRSSYNEQFF.

The rearrangement links TRBV4-2 to TRBJ1-6; D uncertain. The CDR3 covers 20 residues. V shed 0 bases and J shed 0 bases, with 18 bases lying between them. Germline loops: CDR1 LGHNA, CDR2 YNFKEQ. CDR3 DNA: TGTGCCAGCAGCCAAGATCTTGGAGAAGTTCCGAGCTCCTATAATTCACCCCTCCACTTT. Translated, it gives CASSQDLGEVPSSYNSPLHF.